This TCR beta chain was documented in a study of glioma-infiltrating T cells after dendritic cell vaccination. Overall study: Patients had newly diagnosed or recurrent glioblastoma and received dendritic cell vaccines. Study-wide points: TCR clonality showed no direct relationship with survival.

CDR3 length: 16 amino acids. Germline CDR1 and CDR2: ENHRY and SYGVKD. Trimming stripped 2 bases from V and 1 base from J, with 12 bases between. A remark on this clone: Its antigen is not identified.

TCRB CDR3 was amplified from 2 ug genomic DNA or less. The table came from immunoSEQ multiplex PCR; TCRdb's copy has only in-frame clones and leaves some out. The data show 40,000 to 60,000 clones, with less than 90% seen just once and about an eighth held by the top ten. V gene TRBV10-3 combines with J gene TRBJ1-3; D perhaps matches TRBD1 (6 bases). This material consisted of blood, taken before dendritic cell vaccination. The sequence was collected from a human donor with glioblastoma. The CDR3 DNA reads TGTGCCATCAGTGAGATATGGCAGGGGTCTGGAAACACCATATATTTT. Translated: CAISEIWQGSGNTIYF.